This TCR beta chain appears in the sequencing data of a study of T and B cells in COVID-19 patients. Across the study: Of 20 to 25 active-infection patients, fewer than 19 carried comorbidities linked to unfavorable COVID-19 outcome.

The CDR3 contains 15 residues. Germline trimming cut 4 bases from V and 6 bases from J; bases unmatched to any gene: 6. Germline CDR1 reads SGHDN; CDR2 reads FVKESK. Study-wide results and limits: In COVID-19 patients, T cell receptor beta variable and joining gene use was reportedly strongly skewed.

TRB rearrangements were amplified by multiplex PCR with BIOMED2 TRB-A/B primers. In TCRdb, the multiplex PCR reads were re-called with MiXCR into one record per CDR3 protein. The sample carries 23,000 or so distinct CDR3 sequences, more than 30% recorded once. In regard to this clonotype: Its antigen is still unknown.

Blood genomic DNA input for TRB amplification was about 240-550 ng. The sequence was collected from a human donor who had recovered from COVID-19. This rearrangement joins TRBV14 to TRBJ2-1; 10 positions match TRBD1. The sequenced sample consisted of blood. The CDR3 here is CASSLRQGASNEQFF. The CDR3, as DNA: TGTGCCAGCAGCCTTCGACAGGGGGCCTCCAATGAGCAGTTCTTC. Full variable domain (rest looked up from reference TRBV14 and TRBJ2-1): EAGVTQFPSHSVIEKGQTVTLRCDPISGHDNLYWYRRVMGKEIKFLLHFVKESKQDESGMPNNRFLAERTGGTYSTLKVQPAELEDSGVYFCASSLRQGASNEQFFGPGTRLTVL.